Below, 6 T cell receptor beta chains from the same sample are listed, as sequenced in a study of T-cell reconstitution after alpha-beta-depleted transplantation in children (dated by TCRdb to about 2016). In the paper's terms, the treatment or condition label means: allogeneic hematopoietic cell transplantation with graft depleted of TCRalphabeta T cells and CD19 B cells. The library was produced with PCR. This sample was sequenced with an Illumina HiSeq 2500. To normalize quantification of the TCRbeta repertoire, the TCR libraries were built with molecular barcoding that relied on unique molecular identifiers. TCRdb trimmed public reads at Q25 via fastp, called clones via MiXCR and kept in-frame beta chains. Each CDR3 protein appears once, grouped with its most common genes and DNA. Recorded for this sample are approximately 190,000 distinct CDR3 sequences; roughly 8.1% of them occurred a single time. The ten top clones hold 35% of the sample.

Sequencing used PBMCs, mostly from graft donor cells, obtained 360 days after TCRalphabeta/CD19-depleted stem cell transplant. The receptors originated from a male patient aged 2 to 9 who had a stem cell transplant for acute myeloid leukemia, so the T cells may come from the graft donor.

This clonotype was counted at least ten times. The gene calls are TRBV6-1 and TRBJ2-1, with 11 positions matching TRBD2. V lost 8 bases and J lost 6; bases outside the gene matches: 6. CDR1 and CDR2 (germline): MNHNS, SASEGT. This CDR3 contains 14 residues. CDR3 loop: CASEGTSGGNEQFF. The DNA for the CDR3 is TGTGCCAGCGAAGGGACTAGCGGAGGCAATGAGCAGTTCTTC.

This clonotype was seen at least ten times. The V call is TRBV10-3, the J call TRBJ2-7, with unresolved D. Germline V gene data show CDR1 as ENHRY and CDR2 as SYGVKD. This CDR3 has 10 amino acids. V was trimmed by 11 bases and J by 6 bases, leaving 11 bases between them. CDR3 loop: CASPTSEQYV. In DNA form, the CDR3 reads TGTGCCTCACCCACGTCCGAGCAGTACGTC.

In this sample, this clonotype turned up many times. This chain joins TRBV20-1 and TRBJ1-4; a possible D gene is TRBD1 (6 bases). V lost 4 bases and J lost 5, with 8 bases in between. Germline V gives CDR1 DFQATT, CDR2 SNEGSKA (reference sequence). The CDR3 runs to 12 residues. In nucleotides, the CDR3 is TGCAGTGCTACTAGGGGGAATGAAAAACTGTTTTTT. It is translated as CSATRGNEKLFF.

This rearrangement joins TRBV20-1 to TRBJ2-7; D uncertain. The V gene lost 0 bases and the J gene lost 2 bases, with 8 bases spanning the gap. This CDR3 has 13 amino acids. CDR1 and CDR2 from the germline V gene are DFQATT and SNEGSKA (reference sequence). CDR3 nucleotides: TGCAGTGCTAGAGAGGGGATCCCCTACGAGCAGTACTTC. It codes for CSAREGIPYEQYF.

This clonotype was picked up a small number of times. The chain joins TRBV20-1 to TRBJ2-3; TRBD2 agrees at 11 bases. V lost 8 bases, J lost 7 bases, and 8 bases stayed unmatched. Per germline, CDR1 DFQATT and CDR2 SNEGSKA (reference sequence). The CDR3 covers 13 residues. The CDR3 is CSSGLAGAYTQYF. CDR3 coding DNA: TGCAGTTCTGGACTAGCGGGCGCATATACGCAGTATTTT.

The chain recombines TRBV11-3 with TRBJ2-2; 8 bases fit TRBD2. Germline values: CDR1 SGHNT, CDR2 YENEEA. Unmatched junction bases numbered 5, after V lost 5 bases and J lost 3 bases. The CDR3 covers 15 residues. CDR3 in amino acids: CASSPGGADTGELFF. The CDR3 DNA reads TGTGCCAGCAGCCCCGGGGGGGCGGACACCGGGGAGCTGTTTTTT.